This T cell receptor (beta chain) stems from a study of blood T cells in healthy people across ages. Study context: Roughly one uniquely barcoded beta molecule per two T cells was captured.

General study findings and limits: Long-lived donors had more naive CD4+ cells and higher diversity than aged donors.

A J-beta primer mix and a sample-barcoded 5' primer were used in a second PCR of roughly 6 to 11 cycles. The template-switch adaptor was a 5' adaptor with 12 random nucleotides. It tagged each cDNA molecule. TCRdb analysed the 5' RACE reads with MiXCR anew, one entry per CDR3 protein. Seen here are 1,800,000 or so distinct CDR3 sequences, about two fifths observed once, and the top ten hold 20% to 25%. About this clonotype itself: Its target is not known.

This TCR came from a human donor in good health. Sample: blood.

The CDR3 loop reads CSVPGPGLYEQYF. CDR3 DNA sequence: TGCAGCGTTCCCGGTCCCGGACTCTACGAGCAGTACTTC. The chain uses TRBV29-1 and TRBJ2-7; perhaps TRBD2 as D (5 bases). V dropped 5 bases and J dropped 3 bases, with 14 bases sitting between them. CDR3 length: 13 amino acids. Germline V gives CDR1 SQVTM, CDR2 ANQGSEA.